This T cell receptor (beta chain) appears in the sequencing data of a study of T cells after yellow fever vaccination. TCRdb fed the 5' RACE reads into MiXCR, producing one record per CDR3 protein. In the table there are a few hundred thousand distinct CDR3 sequences, roughly 5% of which are singletons. The ends were cut back, 5 bases at V and 7 bases at J, with 15 bases in the middle. From germline, CDR1 is MNHNY and CDR2 SVGAGI (reference sequence). The CDR3 length is 15 residues. The clonotype originates from a man between 18 and 29 years old who received the YFV17D yellow fever vaccine. The sequences come from CD4+ T cells sorted from PBMCs, collected on the day of the yellow fever booster vaccination. The chain has TRBV6-6 and TRBJ1-6; D call uncertain. The CDR3 bases are TGTGCCAGCAGTACAACTGGACCGGCCAATTCACCCCTCCACTTT. This encodes CASSTTGPANSPLHF.